These T cell receptor beta chains were read from a single sample in a study of cytomegalovirus exposure and HLA in healthy donors. Profiling relied on immunoSEQ multiplex PCR, and the TCRdb table lists in-frame clones only, not all of them. The sample shows tens of thousands of clones, 70% to 85% of them seen only once. Sample: PBMCs. Every receptor here comes from a woman between 35 and 50 years old in good health and CMV-seronegative. The conserved cysteine and the conserved F or W are not part of the CDR3 here.

V: TRBV19; J: TRBJ2-7; CDR3: ASSRRSSYEQY
V: TRBV4-2; J: TRBJ2-7; CDR3: ASSYHPTSGGAVQY
V: TRBV2; J: TRBJ2-1; CDR3: ASSVNSYNEQF
V: TRBV7-9; J: TRBJ1-2; CDR3: ASRTSGTEFDYGYT
V: TRBV6-4; J: TRBJ2-5; CDR3: ASSRETQETQY
V: TRBV15; J: TRBJ2-7; CDR3: ATSRDLGGQGKLKQY
V: TRBV28; J: TRBJ2-1; CDR3: ASSNPGTGYNEQF
V: TRBV6-1; J: TRBJ1-5; CDR3: ASSLGGQGNQPQH
V: TRBV28; J: TRBJ1-4; CDR3: ASSSGHSTNEKLF
V: TRBV7-9; J: TRBJ2-1; CDR3: ASRRAGLAGENEQF
V: TRBV6-5; J: TRBJ1-2; CDR3: ASSYGEDYGYT
V: TRBV7-8; J: TRBJ1-1; CDR3: ASSLSGVNTEAF